The rows below give T cell receptor beta chains drawn from one sample of a study of blood T cell repertoires in COVID-19. Here immunoSEQ multiplex PCR was the method, and the copy in TCRdb shows in-frame clones only, minus some. The sample lists roughly 350,000 clones, over 75% seen once, with more than 9% in the top ten. Sequencing was carried out using peripheral blood. The receptor source for this set is a woman between 25 and 40 years old with COVID-19, enrolled during active disease. Each CDR3 is given with its conserved first and last residue. A D gene is named only where the DNA matches it firmly. Only some rows state a clone size, as once, few, many or a class for expanded clones.

cdr3_aa: CASSSGGSEQYF
cdr3_nt: TGTGCCAGCAGCTCAGGGGGTAGCGAGCAGTACTTC
d_call: TRBD1
v_call: TRBV5-6
clone_size: -
j_call: TRBJ2-7
cdr3_length: 12

cdr3_aa: CASSVQGSGGNTIYF
cdr3_nt: TGTGCCAGCAGCGTACAGGGATCTGGTGGAAACACCATATATTTT
d_call: -
v_call: TRBV7-8
clone_size: -
j_call: TRBJ1-3
cdr3_length: 15

cdr3_aa: CASSLPGGIETQYF
cdr3_nt: TGTGCCAGCAGCCTCCCGGGGGGGATCGAGACCCAGTACTTC
d_call: TRBD2
v_call: TRBV7-9
clone_size: -
j_call: TRBJ2-5
cdr3_length: 14

cdr3_aa: CAWSGGGRSNQPQHF
cdr3_nt: TGTGCCTGGAGTGGGGGGGGCCGGAGCAATCAGCCCCAGCATTTT
d_call: -
v_call: TRBV30
clone_size: -
j_call: TRBJ1-5
cdr3_length: 15

cdr3_aa: CATRTVGTSGSYEQYF
cdr3_nt: TGTGCCACCAGGACAGTTGGGACTAGCGGCTCCTACGAGCAGTACTTC
d_call: TRBD2
v_call: TRBV24-1
clone_size: -
j_call: TRBJ2-7
cdr3_length: 16

cdr3_aa: CASSLGREADQYF
cdr3_nt: TGCGCCAGCAGCTTGGGGCGGGAGGCGGATCAGTACTTC
d_call: TRBD2
v_call: TRBV5-1
clone_size: -
j_call: TRBJ2-4
cdr3_length: 13

cdr3_aa: CATSLGSEQFF
cdr3_nt: TGTGCCACCTCCCTTGGGAGTGAGCAGTTCTTC
d_call: -
v_call: TRBV10-3
clone_size: many
j_call: TRBJ2-1
cdr3_length: 11

cdr3_aa: CASSLQGLAGEQYF
cdr3_nt: TGTGCCAGCAGTTTACAGGGACTAGCGGGTGAGCAGTACTTC
d_call: TRBD2
v_call: TRBV27
clone_size: once
j_call: TRBJ2-7
cdr3_length: 14

cdr3_aa: CAWSVLGSGTQYF
cdr3_nt: TGTGCCTGGAGTGTACTAGGGTCGGGGACCCAGTACTTC
d_call: -
v_call: TRBV30
clone_size: -
j_call: TRBJ2-5
cdr3_length: 13

cdr3_aa: CASSENGARGEAFF
cdr3_nt: TGCGCCAGCAGTGAGAATGGGGCAAGGGGTGAAGCTTTCTTT
d_call: -
v_call: TRBV10-2
clone_size: many
j_call: TRBJ1-1
cdr3_length: 14

cdr3_aa: CATSDRGATYEQYF
cdr3_nt: TGTGCCACCAGTGATCGGGGGGCGACCTACGAGCAGTACTTC
d_call: -
v_call: TRBV24-1
clone_size: -
j_call: TRBJ2-7
cdr3_length: 14

cdr3_aa: CASSPQGGNTIYF
cdr3_nt: TGTGCCAGCAGCCCCCAGGGTGGAAACACCATATATTTT
d_call: -
v_call: TRBV5-4
clone_size: -
j_call: TRBJ1-3
cdr3_length: 13

cdr3_aa: CASPQGQPEGLAEEETQYF
cdr3_nt: TGTGCCAGCCCCCAGGGACAGCCCGAGGGACTAGCGGAAGAAGAGACCCAGTACTTC
d_call: -
v_call: TRBV21-1
clone_size: -
j_call: TRBJ2-5
cdr3_length: 19

cdr3_aa: CASSKKETGELFF
cdr3_nt: TGTGCCAGCAGTAAGAAGGAGACCGGGGAGCTGTTTTTT
d_call: -
v_call: TRBV6-1
clone_size: -
j_call: TRBJ2-2
cdr3_length: 13

cdr3_aa: CAWSKRTGSNTGELFF
cdr3_nt: TGTGCCTGGAGTAAAAGGACAGGGTCGAACACCGGGGAGCTGTTTTTT
d_call: TRBD1
v_call: TRBV30
clone_size: once
j_call: TRBJ2-2
cdr3_length: 16

cdr3_aa: CASSFATGGGGPQHF
cdr3_nt: TGTGCCAGCAGTTTCGCAACAGGGGGCGGCGGGCCCCAGCATTTT
d_call: TRBD1
v_call: TRBV28
clone_size: -
j_call: TRBJ1-5
cdr3_length: 15

cdr3_aa: CATSDPILADNEQFF
cdr3_nt: TGTGCCACCAGTGATCCGATACTAGCGGACAATGAGCAGTTCTTC
d_call: TRBD2
v_call: TRBV24-1
clone_size: -
j_call: TRBJ2-1
cdr3_length: 15

cdr3_aa: CATRAGENTGELFF
cdr3_nt: TGTGCCACCAGGGCGGGAGAGAACACCGGGGAGCTGTTTTTT
d_call: TRBD2
v_call: TRBV24-1
clone_size: -
j_call: TRBJ2-2
cdr3_length: 14